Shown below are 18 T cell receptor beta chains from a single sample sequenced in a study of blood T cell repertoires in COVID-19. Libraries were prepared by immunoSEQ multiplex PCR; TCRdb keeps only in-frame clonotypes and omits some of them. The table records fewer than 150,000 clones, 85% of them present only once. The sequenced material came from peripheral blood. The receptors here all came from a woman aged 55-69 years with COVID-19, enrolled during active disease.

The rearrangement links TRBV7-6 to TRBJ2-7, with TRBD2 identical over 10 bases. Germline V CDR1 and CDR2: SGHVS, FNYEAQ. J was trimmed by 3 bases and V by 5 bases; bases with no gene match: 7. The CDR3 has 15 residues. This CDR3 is CASSPRTSGLYEQYF. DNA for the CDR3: TGTGCCAGCAGCCCGCGGACTAGCGGTCTCTACGAGCAGTACTTC.

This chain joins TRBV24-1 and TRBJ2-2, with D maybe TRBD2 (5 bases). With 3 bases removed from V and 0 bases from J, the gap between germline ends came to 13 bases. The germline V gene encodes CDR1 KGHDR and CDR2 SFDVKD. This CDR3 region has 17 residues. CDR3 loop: CATSDALGKSNTGELFF. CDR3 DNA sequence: TGTGCCACCAGTGATGCCCTCGGGAAATCGAACACCGGGGAGCTGTTTTTT.

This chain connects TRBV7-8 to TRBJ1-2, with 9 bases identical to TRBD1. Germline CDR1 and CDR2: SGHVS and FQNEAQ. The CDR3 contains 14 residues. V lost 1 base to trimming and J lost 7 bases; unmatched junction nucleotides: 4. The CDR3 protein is CASSLEQGASGYTF. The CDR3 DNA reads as TGTGCCAGCAGCTTAGAACAGGGGGCGAGTGGCTACACCTTC.

DNA of the CDR3: TGTGCCAGCAGCCAGGAGACAGGGGTCGGCGAGCAGTACTTC. Residues: CASSQETGVGEQYF. The chain combines TRBV7-2 with TRBJ2-7; 8 bases fit TRBD1. The germline gives CDR1 SGHTA, CDR2 FQGNSA. The CDR3 covers 14 residues. Germline trimming cut 5 bases from V and 6 bases from J; bases unmatched to any gene: 9.

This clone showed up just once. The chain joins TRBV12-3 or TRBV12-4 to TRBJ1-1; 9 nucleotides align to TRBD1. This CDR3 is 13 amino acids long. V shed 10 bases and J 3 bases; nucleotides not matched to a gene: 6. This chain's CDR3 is CANGQGKDTEAFF. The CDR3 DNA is TGTGCCAACGGACAGGGGAAGGACACTGAAGCTTTCTTT.

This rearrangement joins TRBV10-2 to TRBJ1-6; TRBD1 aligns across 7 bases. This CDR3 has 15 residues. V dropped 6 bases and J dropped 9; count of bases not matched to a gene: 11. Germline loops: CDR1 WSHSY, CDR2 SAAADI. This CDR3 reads CASREQGYPRSPLHF. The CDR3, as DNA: TGCGCCAGCAGAGAACAGGGGTATCCGCGTTCACCCCTCCACTTT.

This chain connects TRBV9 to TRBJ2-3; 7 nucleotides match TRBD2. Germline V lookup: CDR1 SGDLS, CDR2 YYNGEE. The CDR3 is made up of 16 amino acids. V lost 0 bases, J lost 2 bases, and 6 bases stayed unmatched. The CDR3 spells CASSVEVGGFTDTQYF. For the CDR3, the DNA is TGTGCCAGCAGCGTAGAGGTGGGGGGGTTCACAGATACGCAGTATTTT.

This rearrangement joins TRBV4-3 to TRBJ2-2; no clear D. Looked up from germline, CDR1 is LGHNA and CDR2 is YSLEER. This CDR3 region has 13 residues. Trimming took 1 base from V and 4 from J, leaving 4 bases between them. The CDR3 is CASSQGATGELFF. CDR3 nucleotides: TGCGCCAGCAGCCAAGGGGCCACCGGGGAGCTGTTTTTT.

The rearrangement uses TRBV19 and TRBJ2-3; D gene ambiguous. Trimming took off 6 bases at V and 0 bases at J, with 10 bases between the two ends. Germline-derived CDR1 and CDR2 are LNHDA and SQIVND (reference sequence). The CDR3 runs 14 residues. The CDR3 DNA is TGTGCCAGTAGGCTAGGCCTTAGCACAGATACGCAGTATTTT. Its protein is CASRLGLSTDTQYF.

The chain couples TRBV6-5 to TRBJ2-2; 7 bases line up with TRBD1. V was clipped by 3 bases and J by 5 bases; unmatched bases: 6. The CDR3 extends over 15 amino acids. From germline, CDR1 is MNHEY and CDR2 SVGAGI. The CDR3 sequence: CASSYDRDNTGELFF. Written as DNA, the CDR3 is TGTGCCAGCAGTTATGACAGGGACAATACCGGGGAGCTGTTTTTT.

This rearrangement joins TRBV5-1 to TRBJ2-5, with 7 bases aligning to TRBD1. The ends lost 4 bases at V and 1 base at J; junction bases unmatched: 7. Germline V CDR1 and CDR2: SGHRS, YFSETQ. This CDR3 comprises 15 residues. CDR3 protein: CASSLTDRSQETQYF. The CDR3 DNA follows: TGCGCCAGCAGCCTTACGGACAGGAGCCAAGAGACCCAGTACTTC. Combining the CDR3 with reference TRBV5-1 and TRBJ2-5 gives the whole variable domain KAGVTQTPRYLIKTRGQQVTLSCSPISGHRSVSWYQQTPGQGLQFLFEYFSETQRNKGNFPGRFSGRQFSNSRSEMNVSTLELGDSALYLCASSLTDRSQETQYFGPGTRLLVL.

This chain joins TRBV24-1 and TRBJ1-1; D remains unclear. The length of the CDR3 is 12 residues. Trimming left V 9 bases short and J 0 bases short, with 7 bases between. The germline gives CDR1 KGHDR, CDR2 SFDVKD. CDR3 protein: CATSSMNTEAFF. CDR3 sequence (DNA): TGTGCCACCTCTAGCATGAACACTGAAGCTTTCTTT.

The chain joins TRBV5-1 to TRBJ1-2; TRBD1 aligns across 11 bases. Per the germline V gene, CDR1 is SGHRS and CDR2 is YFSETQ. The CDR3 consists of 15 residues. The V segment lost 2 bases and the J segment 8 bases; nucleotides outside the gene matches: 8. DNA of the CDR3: TGCGCCAGCAGCTTTCCCGGGACAGGGGGGGAAGGCTACACCTTC. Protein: CASSFPGTGGEGYTF.

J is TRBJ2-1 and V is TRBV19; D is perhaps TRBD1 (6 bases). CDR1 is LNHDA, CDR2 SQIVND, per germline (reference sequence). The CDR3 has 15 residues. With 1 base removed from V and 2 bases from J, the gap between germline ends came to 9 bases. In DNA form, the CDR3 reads TGTGCCAGTAGTATAGCGACAGGAACCTACAATGAGCAGTTCTTC. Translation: CASSIATGTYNEQFF.

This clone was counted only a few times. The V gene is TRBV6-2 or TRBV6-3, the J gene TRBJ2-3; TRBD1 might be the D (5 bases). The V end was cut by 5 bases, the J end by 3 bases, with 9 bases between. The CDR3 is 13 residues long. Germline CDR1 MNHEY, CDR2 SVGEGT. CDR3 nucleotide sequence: TGTGCCAGCAGTCCCCGACAGACAGATACGCAGTATTTT. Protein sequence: CASSPRQTDTQYF.

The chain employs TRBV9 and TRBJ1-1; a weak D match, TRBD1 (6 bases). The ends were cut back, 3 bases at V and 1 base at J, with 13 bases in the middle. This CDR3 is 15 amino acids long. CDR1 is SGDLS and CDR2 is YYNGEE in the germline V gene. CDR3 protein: CASSGHAGENTEAFF. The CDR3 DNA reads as TGTGCCAGCAGCGGACATGCAGGGGAGAACACTGAAGCTTTCTTT.

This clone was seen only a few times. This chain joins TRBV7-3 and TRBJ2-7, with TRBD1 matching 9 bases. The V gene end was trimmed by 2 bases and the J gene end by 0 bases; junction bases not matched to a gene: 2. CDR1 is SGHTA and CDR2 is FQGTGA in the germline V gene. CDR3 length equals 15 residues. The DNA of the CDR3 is TGTGCCAGCAGCTTAGGACAGGGGAGCTCCTACGAGCAGTACTTC. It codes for CASSLGQGSSYEQYF.

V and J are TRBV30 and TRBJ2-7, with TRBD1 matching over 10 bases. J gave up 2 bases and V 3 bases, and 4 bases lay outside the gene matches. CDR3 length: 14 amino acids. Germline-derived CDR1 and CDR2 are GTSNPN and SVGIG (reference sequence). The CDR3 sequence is CAWRIGTGAYEQYF. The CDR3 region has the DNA TGTGCCTGGAGGATAGGGACAGGGGCCTACGAGCAGTACTTC. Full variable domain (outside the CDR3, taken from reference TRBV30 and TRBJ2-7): SQTIHQWPATLVQPVGSPLSLECTVEGTSNPNLYWYRQAAGRGLQLLFYSVGIGQISSEVPQNLSASRPQDRQFILSSKKLLLSDSGFYLCAWRIGTGAYEQYFGPGTRLTVT.